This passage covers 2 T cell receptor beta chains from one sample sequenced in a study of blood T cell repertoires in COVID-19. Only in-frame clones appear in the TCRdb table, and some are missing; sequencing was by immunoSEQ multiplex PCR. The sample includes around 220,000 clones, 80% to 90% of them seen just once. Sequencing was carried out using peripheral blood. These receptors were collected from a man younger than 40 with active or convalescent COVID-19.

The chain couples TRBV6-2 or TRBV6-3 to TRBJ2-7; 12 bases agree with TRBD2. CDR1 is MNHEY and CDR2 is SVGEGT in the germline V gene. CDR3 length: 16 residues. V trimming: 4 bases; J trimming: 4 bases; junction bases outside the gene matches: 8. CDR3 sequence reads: CASSSRTSGKVYEQYF. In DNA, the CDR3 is TGTGCCAGCAGTTCGAGGACTAGCGGGAAGGTATACGAGCAGTACTTC.

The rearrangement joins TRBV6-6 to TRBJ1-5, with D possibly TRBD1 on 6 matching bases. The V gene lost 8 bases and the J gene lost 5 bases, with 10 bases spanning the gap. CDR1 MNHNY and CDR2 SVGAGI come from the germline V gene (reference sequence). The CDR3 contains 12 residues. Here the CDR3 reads CASSRQDQPQHF. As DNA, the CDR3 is TGTGCCAGCTCTAGACAGGATCAGCCCCAGCATTTT.